The clone carrying this T cell receptor (beta chain) appeared a single time. Antigen specificity is unknown. Trimming took 6 bases from V and 13 from J, leaving 22 bases between them. The CDR3 runs 15 residues. Germline V gene lookup returns CDR1 MNHEY and CDR2 SVGAGI. As to time point: peripheral blood 6 weeks after treatment start. Disease in patients was locally advanced or metastatic urothelial carcinoma. The sample originates from a study of PD-L1 blockade in urothelial cancer. At the level of the study: Blood-derived samples held a median around 130,000 T cells. Notes on the study in general: Enhanced expansion of tumor-associated blood clones at 3 weeks characterized durable-benefit patients.

Spike-ins of synthetic TCR analog templates went into each PCR. Generated by immunoSEQ multiplex PCR, the TCRdb table keeps only in-frame clones and is missing some. The data contain about 130,000 clones, roughly 88% of them singletons. This TCR was sampled from a man aged 45 to 65 with urothelial cancer. The chain combines TRBV6-5 with TRBJ1-6; D remains ambiguous. The starting material was PBMCs, obtained around atezolizumab (anti-PD-L1) treatment. The CDR3 DNA reads TGTGCCAGCAGACCCATCGACCGGGAAGGAGGGCCCCTCCACTTT. It encodes CASRPIDREGGPLHF.